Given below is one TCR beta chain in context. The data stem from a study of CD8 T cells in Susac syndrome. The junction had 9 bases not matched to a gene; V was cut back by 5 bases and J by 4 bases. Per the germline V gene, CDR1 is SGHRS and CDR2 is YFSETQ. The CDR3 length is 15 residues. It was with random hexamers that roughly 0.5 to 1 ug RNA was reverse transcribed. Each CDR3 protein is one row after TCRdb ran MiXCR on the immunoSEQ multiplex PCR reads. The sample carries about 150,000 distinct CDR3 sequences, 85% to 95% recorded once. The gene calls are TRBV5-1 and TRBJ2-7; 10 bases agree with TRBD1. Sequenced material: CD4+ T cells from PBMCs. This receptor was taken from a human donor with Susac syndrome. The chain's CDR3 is CASRLTRTGGYEQYF. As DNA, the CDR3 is TGCGCCAGCAGGCTCACCCGGACAGGGGGTTACGAGCAGTACTTC.